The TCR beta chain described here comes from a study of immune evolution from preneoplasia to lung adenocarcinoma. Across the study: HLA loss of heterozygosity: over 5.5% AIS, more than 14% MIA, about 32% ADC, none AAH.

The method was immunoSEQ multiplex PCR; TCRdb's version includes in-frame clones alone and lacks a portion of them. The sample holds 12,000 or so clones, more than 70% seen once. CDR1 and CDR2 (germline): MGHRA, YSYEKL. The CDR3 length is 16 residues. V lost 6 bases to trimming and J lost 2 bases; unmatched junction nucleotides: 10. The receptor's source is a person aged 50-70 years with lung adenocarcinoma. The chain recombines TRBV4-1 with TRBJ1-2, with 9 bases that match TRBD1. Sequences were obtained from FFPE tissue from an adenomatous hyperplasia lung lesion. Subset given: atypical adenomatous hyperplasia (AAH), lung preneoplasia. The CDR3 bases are TGCGCCAGCAGAAAGACAGGGGGAATGACAAACTATGGCTACACCTTC. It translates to CASRKTGGMTNYGYTF.